The source of this T cell receptor (beta chain) is a study of T cell responses to AZD1222 COVID-19 vaccine. Regarding the study as a whole: Repertoire sampling occurred only after the peak T cell response. Only a handful of AZD1222 recipients were seropositive at baseline. Most donors were white British and more were female, and clonal diversity was possibly underestimated. When two AZD1222 doses had been given, Spike-specific TCR breadth and depth rose.

Repertoires were generated with immunoSEQ multiplex PCR, while TCRdb's copy carries only in-frame clones and drops some. Of around 65,000 clones listed, approximately 85% are singletons. Concerning this clone itself: Its matching antigen is unknown.

The CDR3 has 14 amino acids. With V trimmed by 2 bases and J by 1 base, 0 bases remained unmatched. CDR1 and CDR2 (germline): KGHSH, LQKENI. This clonotype was obtained from an adult who received the AZD1222 COVID-19 vaccine. The starting material was peripheral blood, obtained 28 days after the second AZD1222 dose. The chain combines TRBV18 with TRBJ2-3; 7 bases are shared with TRBD2. The CDR3 DNA reads TGTGCCAGCTCACCAGCGGGGGGCACAGATACGCAGTATTTT. Translated: CASSPAGGTDTQYF.